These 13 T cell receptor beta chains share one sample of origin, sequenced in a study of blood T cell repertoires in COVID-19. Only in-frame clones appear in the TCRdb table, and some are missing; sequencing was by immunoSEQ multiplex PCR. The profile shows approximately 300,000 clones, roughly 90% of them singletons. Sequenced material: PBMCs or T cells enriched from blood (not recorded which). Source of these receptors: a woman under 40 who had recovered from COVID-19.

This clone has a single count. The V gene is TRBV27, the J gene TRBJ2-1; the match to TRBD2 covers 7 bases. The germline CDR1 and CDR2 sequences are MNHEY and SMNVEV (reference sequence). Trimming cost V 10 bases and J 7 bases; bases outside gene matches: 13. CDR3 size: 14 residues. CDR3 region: CAIRTVGSGNEQFF. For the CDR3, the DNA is TGTGCCATCCGAACGGTGGGTAGCGGGAATGAGCAGTTCTTC.

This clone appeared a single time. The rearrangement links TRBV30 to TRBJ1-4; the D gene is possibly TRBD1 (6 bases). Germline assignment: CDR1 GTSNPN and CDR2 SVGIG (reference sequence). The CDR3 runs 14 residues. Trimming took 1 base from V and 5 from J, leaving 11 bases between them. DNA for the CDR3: TGTGCCTGGAGTGGGGGCCAGGGGAATGAAAAACTGTTTTTT. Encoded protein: CAWSGGQGNEKLFF.

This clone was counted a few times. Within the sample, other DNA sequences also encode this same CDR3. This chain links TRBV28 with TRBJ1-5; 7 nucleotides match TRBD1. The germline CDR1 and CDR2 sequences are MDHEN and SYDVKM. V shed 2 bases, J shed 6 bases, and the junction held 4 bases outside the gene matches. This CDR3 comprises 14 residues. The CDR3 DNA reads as TGTGCCAGCAGTTTAGGAGGGGGCGGTCAGCCCCAGCATTTT. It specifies CASSLGGGGQPQHF. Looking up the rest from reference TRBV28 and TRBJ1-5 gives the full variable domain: DVKVTQSSRYLVKRTGEKVFLECVQDMDHENMFWYRQDPGLGLRLIYFSYDVKMKEKGDIPEGYSVSREKKERFSLILESASTNQTSMYLCASSLGGGGQPQHFGDGTRLSIL.

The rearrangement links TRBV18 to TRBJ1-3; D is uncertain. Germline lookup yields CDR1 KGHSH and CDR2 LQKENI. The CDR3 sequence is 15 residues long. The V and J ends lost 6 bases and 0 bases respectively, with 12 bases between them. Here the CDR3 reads CASSAVGSSGNTIYF. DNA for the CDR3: TGTGCCAGCTCCGCGGTCGGGAGCTCTGGAAACACCATATATTTT.

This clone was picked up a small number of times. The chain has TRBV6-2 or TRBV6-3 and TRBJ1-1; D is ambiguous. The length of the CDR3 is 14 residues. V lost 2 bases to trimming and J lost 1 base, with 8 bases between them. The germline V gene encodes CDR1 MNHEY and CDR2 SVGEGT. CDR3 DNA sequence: TGTGCCAGCAGTTACGGCACGGGGAACACTGAAGCTTTCTTT. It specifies CASSYGTGNTEAFF.

The CDR3 nucleotides are TGTGCCTGGAGTCCGGGACAGGTGGGCTACACCTTC. The encoded protein is CAWSPGQVGYTF. The V call is TRBV30, the J call TRBJ1-2, with 8 bases matching TRBD1. V was pared by 2 bases and J by 8 bases, with 4 bases of the junction left unmatched. The CDR3 sequence is 12 residues long. Germline lookup yields CDR1 GTSNPN and CDR2 SVGIG (reference sequence). Full variable domain (missing parts from reference TRBV30 and TRBJ1-2): SQTIHQWPATLVQPVGSPLSLECTVEGTSNPNLYWYRQAAGRGLQLLFYSVGIGQISSEVPQNLSASRPQDRQFILSSKKLLLSDSGFYLCAWSPGQVGYTFGSGTRLTVV.

This CDR3 reads CASSFDREQYF. The CDR3 coding sequence is TGTGCCAGCAGTTTCGATCGGGAGCAGTACTTC. V gene TRBV12-3 or TRBV12-4 combines with J gene TRBJ2-7, with no clear D. The CDR3 loop spans 11 amino acids. Trimming pared 3 bases from V and 7 bases from J, leaving 7 bases between.

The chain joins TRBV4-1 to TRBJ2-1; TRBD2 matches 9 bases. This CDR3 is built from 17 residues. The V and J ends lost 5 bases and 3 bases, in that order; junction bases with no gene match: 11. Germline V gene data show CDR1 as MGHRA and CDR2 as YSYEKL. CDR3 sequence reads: CASSNRWAGGHYNEQFF. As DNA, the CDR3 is TGCGCCAGCAGCAACCGGTGGGCGGGAGGGCACTACAATGAGCAGTTCTTC.

CDR3 protein: CASSQDGAAGAAYGYTF. DNA for the CDR3: TGTGCCAGCAGCCAAGATGGGGCGGCAGGGGCGGCCTATGGCTACACCTTC. The rearrangement uses TRBV3-1 (or the pseudogene TRBV3-2) and TRBJ1-2; tentatively, D is TRBD1 (6 bases). The ends were cut back, 0 bases at V and 4 bases at J, with 18 bases in the middle. The CDR3 runs 17 residues. CDR1 is LGHDT, CDR2 YNNKEL, per germline (reference sequence).

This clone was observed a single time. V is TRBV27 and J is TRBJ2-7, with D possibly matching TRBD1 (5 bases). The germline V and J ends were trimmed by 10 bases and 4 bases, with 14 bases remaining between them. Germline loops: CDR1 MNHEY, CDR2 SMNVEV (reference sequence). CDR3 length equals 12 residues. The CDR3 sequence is CATQSPGYEQYF. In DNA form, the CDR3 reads TGTGCCACCCAATCCCCAGGGTACGAGCAGTACTTC.

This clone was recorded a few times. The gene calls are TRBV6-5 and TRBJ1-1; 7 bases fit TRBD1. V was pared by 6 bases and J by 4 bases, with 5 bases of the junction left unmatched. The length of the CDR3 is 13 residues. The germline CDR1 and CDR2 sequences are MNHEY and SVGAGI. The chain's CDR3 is CASSRRGPTEAFF. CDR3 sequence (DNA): TGTGCCAGCAGCCGAAGGGGGCCCACTGAAGCTTTCTTT.

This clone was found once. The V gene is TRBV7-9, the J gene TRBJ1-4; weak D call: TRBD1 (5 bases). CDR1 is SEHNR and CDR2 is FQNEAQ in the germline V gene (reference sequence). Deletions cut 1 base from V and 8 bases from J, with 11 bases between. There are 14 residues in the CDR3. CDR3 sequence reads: CASSLGGAGEKLFF. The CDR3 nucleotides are TGTGCCAGCAGCTTAGGGGGCGCGGGGGAAAAACTGTTTTTT.

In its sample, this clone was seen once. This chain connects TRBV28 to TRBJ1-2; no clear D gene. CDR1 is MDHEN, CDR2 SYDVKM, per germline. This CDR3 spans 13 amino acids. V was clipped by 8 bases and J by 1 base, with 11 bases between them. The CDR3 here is CASGQAINYGYTF. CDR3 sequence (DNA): TGTGCCAGCGGGCAGGCGATTAACTATGGCTACACCTTC.